A selection of T cell receptor beta chains follows, all from one sample in a study of T cell repertoires in cytomegalovirus infection. TCRdb redid the calling of the reads with MiXCR, one entry per CDR3 protein. The table lists some 700,000 distinct CDR3 sequences, 30% to 40% of them singletons. For these receptors, no antigen is known. Sequences were derived from cultured PBMCs, sampled from culture after CMV antigen stimulation. These receptors all stem from a human donor in good health (CMV status not recorded). Some clones in this sample may be carry-over from other donors' samples. Both conserved end residues are part of each CDR3. Each record gives: D gene, J gene, clone size, V gene, CDR3 DNA, CDR3 protein. The D gene is left open where the match is weak. Clone size is given for some rows only: seen once, a few or many times, or a class if the clone is expanded.

D: -; J: TRBJ2-1; size: few; V: TRBV7-2; DNA: TGTGCCAGCAGCTTAGAGTGGGGAGGTGAGCAGTTCTTC; CDR3: CASSLEWGGEQFF
D: TRBD1; J: TRBJ1-2; size: few; V: TRBV12-3/TRBV12-4; DNA: TGTGCCAGCAGTTTCCGAGGGGGCGACTATGGCTACACCTTC; CDR3: CASSFRGGDYGYTF
D: -; J: TRBJ2-3; size: many; V: TRBV11-2; DNA: TGTGCCAGCAGCGTACTGGGGGGGCCGACAGATACGCAGTATTTT; CDR3: CASSVLGGPTDTQYF
D: -; J: TRBJ2-3; size: few; V: TRBV29-1; DNA: TGCAGCGTGACAGGCGGCACAGATACGCAGTATTTT; CDR3: CSVTGGTDTQYF
D: -; J: TRBJ1-1; size: many; V: TRBV7-2; DNA: TGTGCCAGCAGCCCTTTTTCCTGGGGAGTGACTGAAGCTTTCTTT; CDR3: CASSPFSWGVTEAFF
D: -; J: TRBJ1-3; size: few; V: TRBV7-9; DNA: TGTGCCAGCAGCTTACCCAGGGAGAGCTCTGGAAACACCATATATTTT; CDR3: CASSLPRESSGNTIYF
D: -; J: TRBJ2-7; size: -; V: TRBV20-1; DNA: TGCAGTGCCTTCTGGGGGGGGGCCTCGTTCGTGTACGAGCAGTACTTC; CDR3: CSAFWGGASFVYEQYF
D: -; J: TRBJ2-5; size: -; V: TRBV5-1; DNA: TGCGCCAGCAGCTCAGTGGTGGGCCCCCAAGAGACCCAGTACTTC; CDR3: CASSSVVGPQETQYF
D: -; J: TRBJ1-4; size: -; V: TRBV30; DNA: TGTGCCTGGAGACGGGGTGGAAAACTGTTTTTT; CDR3: CAWRRGGKLFF
D: TRBD1; J: TRBJ2-1; size: -; V: TRBV29-1; DNA: TGCAGCGTTGTAGGGGACAGCTACAATGAGCAGTTCTTC; CDR3: CSVVGDSYNEQFF
D: TRBD2; J: TRBJ2-7; size: -; V: TRBV12-3/TRBV12-4; DNA: TGTGCCAGCAGTTGGACTAGCGGGGAATACGAGCAGTACTTC; CDR3: CASSWTSGEYEQYF
D: -; J: TRBJ2-3; size: few; V: TRBV4-1; DNA: TGCGCCAGCAGCCAAGCCATTCACCAAGATTACACAGATACGCAGTATTTT; CDR3: CASSQAIHQDYTDTQYF
D: TRBD1; J: TRBJ2-2; size: -; V: TRBV5-4; DNA: TGTGCCAGCAGCTTGGTAACAGGGGGCCTCACCGGGGAGCTGTTTTTT; CDR3: CASSLVTGGLTGELFF
D: TRBD2; J: TRBJ2-3; size: -; V: TRBV4-2; DNA: TGTGCCAGCAGCCGACTCAGCGGGGCCGGCACAGATACGCAGTATTTT; CDR3: CASSRLSGAGTDTQYF
D: -; J: TRBJ2-7; size: few; V: TRBV7-8; DNA: TGTGCCAGCAGCAACGGGATCGGGTCCTACGAGCAGTACTTC; CDR3: CASSNGIGSYEQYF
D: TRBD1; J: TRBJ1-2; size: -; V: TRBV28; DNA: TGTGCCAGCAGAACCTCCATAGGGGCAGGGTTTAATAAGGGGACAGGGGGCCATGGCTACACCTTC; CDR3: CASRTSIGAGFNKGTGGHGYTF
D: -; J: TRBJ2-5; size: -; V: TRBV25-1; DNA: TGTGCCAGCAGGAACACAGCGGAGACCCAGTACTTC; CDR3: CASRNTAETQYF
D: -; J: TRBJ2-5; size: -; V: TRBV3-1; DNA: TGTGCCAGCAGCGAATCAATCCAAGAGACCCAGTACTTC; CDR3: CASSESIQETQYF
D: -; J: TRBJ2-7; size: -; V: TRBV6-2/TRBV6-3; DNA: TGTGCCAGCAGGGAGGGCTACGAGCAGTACTTC; CDR3: CASREGYEQYF
D: TRBD2; J: TRBJ2-7; size: -; V: TRBV6-2/TRBV6-3; DNA: TGTGCCAGCAGTTTTTTTAGCGGGACATACGAGCAGTACTTC; CDR3: CASSFFSGTYEQYF
D: -; J: TRBJ2-3; size: -; V: TRBV7-6; DNA: TGTGCCAGCAGCTTAGCGGGACTCTTAGGGGATACGCAGTATTTT; CDR3: CASSLAGLLGDTQYF
D: TRBD2; J: TRBJ2-3; size: many; V: TRBV7-2; DNA: TGTGCCAGCAGAGGACTAGCGGGAACTACAGATACGCAGTATTTT; CDR3: CASRGLAGTTDTQYF
D: TRBD1; J: TRBJ1-2; size: many; V: TRBV7-8; DNA: TGTGCCAGCAGCTGGGACAGGGGGCGAGTCGACTATGGCTACACCTTC; CDR3: CASSWDRGRVDYGYTF
D: -; J: TRBJ2-3; size: few; V: TRBV6-5; DNA: TGTGCCAGCAGTCATGACAGGGATACGCAGTATTTT; CDR3: CASSHDRDTQYF
D: -; J: TRBJ1-5; size: -; V: TRBV6-1; DNA: TGTGCCAGCAGAAACAGTTACAATCAGCCCCAGCATTTT; CDR3: CASRNSYNQPQHF
D: -; J: TRBJ2-3; size: few; V: TRBV27; DNA: TGTGCCAGCGGATTTACAGGGTTGCCCCCCCCAGATACGCAGTATTTT; CDR3: CASGFTGLPPPDTQYF
D: -; J: TRBJ1-1; size: few; V: TRBV12-3/TRBV12-4; DNA: TGTGCCAGCAGTTTAGCACTTGAAGCTTTCTTT; CDR3: CASSLALEAFF
D: -; J: TRBJ1-2; size: few; V: TRBV7-2; DNA: TGTGCCAGCAGCTACCTCCAGGGGAGCTATGGCTACACCTTC; CDR3: CASSYLQGSYGYTF
D: TRBD2; J: TRBJ2-5; size: many; V: TRBV7-2; DNA: TGTGCCAGCAGCTTAGGATCACCCCTAGCGGGGGAGACCCAGTACTTC; CDR3: CASSLGSPLAGETQYF
D: TRBD2; J: TRBJ2-4; size: few; V: TRBV6-1; DNA: TGTGCCAGCAGTTACCTAATTATATGGGCTAGCGGGATGAGGGACATTCAGTACTTC; CDR3: CASSYLIIWASGMRDIQYF
D: -; J: TRBJ2-1; size: few; V: TRBV11-2; DNA: TGTGCCAGCAGCTTAGGTAACTTAGTTTACGATGAGCAGTTCTTC; CDR3: CASSLGNLVYDEQFF
D: TRBD2; J: TRBJ2-7; size: -; V: TRBV11-2; DNA: TGTGCCAGCAGCCCTGATCTAGCGGGGTCCTACGAGCAGTACTTC; CDR3: CASSPDLAGSYEQYF
D: -; J: TRBJ2-6; size: -; V: TRBV28; DNA: TGTGCCAGCAGCAAACCTCCTCCTGGGGCCAACGTCCTGACTTTC; CDR3: CASSKPPPGANVLTF
D: TRBD2; J: TRBJ2-3; size: -; V: TRBV19; DNA: TGTGCCAGTAGATCTGGCGGGAGCCCCACAGATACGCAGTATTTT; CDR3: CASRSGGSPTDTQYF
D: -; J: TRBJ2-7; size: -; V: TRBV7-2; DNA: TGTGCCAGCAGCTTAGCGAGGGGATATGCCTACGAGCAGTACTTC; CDR3: CASSLARGYAYEQYF
D: -; J: TRBJ1-5; size: many; V: TRBV7-2; DNA: TGTGCCAGCAGCTCGAACAGTTACAGCAATCAGCCCCAGCATTTT; CDR3: CASSSNSYSNQPQHF
D: -; J: TRBJ2-2; size: few; V: TRBV12-3/TRBV12-4; DNA: TGTGCCAGCACCCAAACCGGGGAGCTGTTTTTT; CDR3: CASTQTGELFF
D: TRBD2; J: TRBJ2-7; size: -; V: TRBV12-3/TRBV12-4; DNA: TGTGCCAGCAGCTTTTTAGCGGGGGAAGAGCAGTACTTC; CDR3: CASSFLAGEEQYF
D: -; J: TRBJ2-4; size: -; V: TRBV10-3; DNA: TGTGCCATCAGTGAACCGGGAAACATTCAGTACTTC; CDR3: CAISEPGNIQYF
D: -; J: TRBJ1-6; size: -; V: TRBV10-3; DNA: TGTGCCATCAGCGAGGACAGAGACTCACCCCTCCACTTT; CDR3: CAISEDRDSPLHF
D: -; J: TRBJ2-2; size: -; V: TRBV5-1; DNA: TGCGCCAGCAGCCTCCTAACGAACACCGGGGAGCTGTTTTTT; CDR3: CASSLLTNTGELFF
D: TRBD1; J: TRBJ2-5; size: -; V: TRBV28; DNA: TGTGCCAGCAGTCATCCTTCAGGGGGAGAGACCCAGTACTTC; CDR3: CASSHPSGGETQYF
D: -; J: TRBJ1-2; size: -; V: TRBV5-6; DNA: TGTGCCAGCAGCCCCTACAGGGCCCTATATGGCTACACCTTC; CDR3: CASSPYRALYGYTF
D: -; J: TRBJ2-3; size: few; V: TRBV20-1; DNA: TGCAGTGCTAGAGATATGGCGAGAGATACGCAGTATTTT; CDR3: CSARDMARDTQYF
D: -; J: TRBJ2-1; size: -; V: TRBV6-6; DNA: TGTGCCAGCAGAAGACAGACATACAATGAGCAGTTCTTC; CDR3: CASRRQTYNEQFF
D: TRBD1; J: TRBJ2-7; size: -; V: TRBV5-1; DNA: TGCGCCAGCAGCGATGACAGGGGCCCCTACGAGCAGTACTTC; CDR3: CASSDDRGPYEQYF